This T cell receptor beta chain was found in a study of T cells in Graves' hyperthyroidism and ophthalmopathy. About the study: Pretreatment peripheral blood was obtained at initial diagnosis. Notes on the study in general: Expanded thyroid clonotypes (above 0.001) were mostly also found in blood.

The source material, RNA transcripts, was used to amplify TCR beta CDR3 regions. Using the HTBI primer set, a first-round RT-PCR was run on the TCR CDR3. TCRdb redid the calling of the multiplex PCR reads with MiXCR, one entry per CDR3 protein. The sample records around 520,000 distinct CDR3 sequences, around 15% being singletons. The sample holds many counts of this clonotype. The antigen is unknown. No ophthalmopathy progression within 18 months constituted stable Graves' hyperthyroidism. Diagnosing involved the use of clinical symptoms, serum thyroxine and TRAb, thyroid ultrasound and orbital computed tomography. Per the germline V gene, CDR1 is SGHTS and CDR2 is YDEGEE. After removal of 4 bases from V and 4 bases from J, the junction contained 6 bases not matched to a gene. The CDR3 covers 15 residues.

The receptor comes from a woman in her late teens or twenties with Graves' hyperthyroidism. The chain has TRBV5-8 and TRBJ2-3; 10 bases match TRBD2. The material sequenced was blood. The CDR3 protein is CASSPGLAVPDTQYF. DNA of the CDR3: TGTGCCAGCAGCCCAGGACTAGCGGTTCCAGATACGCAGTATTTT.